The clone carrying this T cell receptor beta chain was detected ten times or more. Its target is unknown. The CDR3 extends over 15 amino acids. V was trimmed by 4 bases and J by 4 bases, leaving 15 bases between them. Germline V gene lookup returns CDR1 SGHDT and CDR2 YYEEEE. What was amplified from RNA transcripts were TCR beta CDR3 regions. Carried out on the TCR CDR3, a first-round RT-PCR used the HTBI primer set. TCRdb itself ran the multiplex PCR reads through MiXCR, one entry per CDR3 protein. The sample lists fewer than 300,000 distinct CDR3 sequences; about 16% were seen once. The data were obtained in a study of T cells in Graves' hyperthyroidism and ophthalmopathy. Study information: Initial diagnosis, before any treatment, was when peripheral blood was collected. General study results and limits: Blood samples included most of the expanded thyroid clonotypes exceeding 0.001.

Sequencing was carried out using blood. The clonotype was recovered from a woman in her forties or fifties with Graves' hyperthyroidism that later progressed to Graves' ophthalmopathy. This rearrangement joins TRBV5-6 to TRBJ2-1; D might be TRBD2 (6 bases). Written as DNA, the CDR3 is TGTGCCAGCAGCCTGGGACTCACGCGTTACAATGAGCAGTTCTTC. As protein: CASSLGLTRYNEQFF.